This T cell receptor beta chain was identified in a study of T cell repertoires in ileal Crohn's disease. Overall study context: All patients had surgery for stricturing (about 61%) or penetrating (around 40%) disease. Postoperative therapy was given to about half: 11 thiopurines, roughly 18 anti-TNF agents. The study's findings and limits: High-frequency clones were more common in sorted CD8 than CD4 cells. Every patient over 26.8% clonality showed endoscopic recurrence.

This clone was counted only a few times. Its antigen remains unknown. Produced via immunoSEQ multiplex PCR; TCRdb's table is partial and in-frame only. This sample has around 7,300 clones, with 65% to 80% found just once. Regarding time point: neoterminal ileum biopsy at postoperative endoscopy, about 6 months after surgery. Germline CDR1 is MNHEY and CDR2 is SVGAGI. There are 16 residues in the CDR3. Trimming removed 2 bases at V and 0 bases at J, with 11 bases between. The genes are TRBV6-5 and TRBJ1-3; TRBD1 is a possible D gene (5 bases). Sequenced input: ileal tissue. This receptor was taken from an adult with Crohn's disease. CDR3 nucleotide sequence: TGTGCCAGCAGTTACGGGGCCCCTAACTCTGGAAACACCATATATTTT. Amino acids: CASSYGAPNSGNTIYF.